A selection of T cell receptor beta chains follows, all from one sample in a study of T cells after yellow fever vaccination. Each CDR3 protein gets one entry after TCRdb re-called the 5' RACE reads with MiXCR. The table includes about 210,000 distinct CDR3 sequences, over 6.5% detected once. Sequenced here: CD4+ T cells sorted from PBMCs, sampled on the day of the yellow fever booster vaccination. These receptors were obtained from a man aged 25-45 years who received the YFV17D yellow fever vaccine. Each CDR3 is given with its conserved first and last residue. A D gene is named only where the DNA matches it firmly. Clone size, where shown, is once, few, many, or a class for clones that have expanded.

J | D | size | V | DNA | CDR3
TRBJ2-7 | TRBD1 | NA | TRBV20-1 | TGCAGTGCTGGCCAAACAGGGGTCTACGAGCAGTACTTC | CSAGQTGVYEQYF
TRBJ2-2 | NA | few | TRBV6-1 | TGTGCCAGCAGGGGAGCGAAAGGGGTCGTCACCGGGGAGCTGTTTTTT | CASRGAKGVVTGELFF
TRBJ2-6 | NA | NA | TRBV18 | TGTGCCAGCTCACCACGGGCCCCGCAGAGCTCTGGGGCCAACGTCCTGACTTTC | CASSPRAPQSSGANVLTF
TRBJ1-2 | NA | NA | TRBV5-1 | TGCGCCAGCAGGTCCTCAACGCGACAGGAAGGCAACTATGGCTACACCTTC | CASRSSTRQEGNYGYTF
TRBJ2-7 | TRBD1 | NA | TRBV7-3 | TGTGCCAGCAGCTTAACCCCCGGGACAGGGGTCGAGCAGTACTTC | CASSLTPGTGVEQYF
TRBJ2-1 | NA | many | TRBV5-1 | TGCGCCAGCTCGGAGAGGGAGGAGTACAATGAGCAGTTCTTC | CASSEREEYNEQFF
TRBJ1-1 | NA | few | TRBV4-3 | TGCGCCAGCAGCCGCAACTCGGGGAACACTGAAGCTTTCTTT | CASSRNSGNTEAFF
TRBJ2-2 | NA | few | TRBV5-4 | TGTGCCAGCAGCCGCGAACGGGGGAGCGCCGGGGAGCTGTTTTTT | CASSRERGSAGELFF
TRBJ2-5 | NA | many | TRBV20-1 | TGCAGTGCTAGACTTGACAGGCGGAAAGAGACCCAGTACTTC | CSARLDRRKETQYF
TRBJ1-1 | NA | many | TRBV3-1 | TGTGCCAGCACCGACTCGGGGGGGACTGAAGCTTTCTTT | CASTDSGGTEAFF
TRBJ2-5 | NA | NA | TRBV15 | TGTGCCACCAGCGGGGGGTCCGGGGGAATGGAGACCCAGTACTTC | CATSGGSGGMETQYF
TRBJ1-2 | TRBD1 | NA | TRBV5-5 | TGTGCCAGCAGCTATTCGTTGGACAGGGGAGTGAATGGCTACACCTTC | CASSYSLDRGVNGYTF
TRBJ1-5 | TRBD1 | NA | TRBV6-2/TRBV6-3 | TGTGCCAGCGGTACAGGGGGCAATCAGCCCCAGCATTTT | CASGTGGNQPQHF
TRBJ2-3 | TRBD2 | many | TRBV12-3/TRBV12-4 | TGTGCCAGCAGTTTAATTGGGACTAGCGGGAGCACAGATACGCAGTATTTT | CASSLIGTSGSTDTQYF
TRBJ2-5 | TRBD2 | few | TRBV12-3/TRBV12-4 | TGTGCCAGCAGTTTCGGCGGGAGGGCGGAGACCCAGTACTTC | CASSFGGRAETQYF
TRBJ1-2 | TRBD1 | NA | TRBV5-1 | TGCGCCAGCAGCTTGGAAGGACAGGGGCTGCGTGGCTACACCTTC | CASSLEGQGLRGYTF
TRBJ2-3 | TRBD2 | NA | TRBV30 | TGTGCCTGGAGGGACGGGGGGATTTCGCAGTATTTT | CAWRDGGISQYF
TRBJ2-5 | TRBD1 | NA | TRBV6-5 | TGTGCCAGCAGTTACCTTAGACAGGGGTTTAAGACCCAGTACTTC | CASSYLRQGFKTQYF
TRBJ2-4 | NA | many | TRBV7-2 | TGTGCCAGCAGCTTAGACGGGGGGCTAGCCAAAAACATTCAGTACTTC | CASSLDGGLAKNIQYF
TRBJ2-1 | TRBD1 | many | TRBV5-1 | TGCGCCAGCAGCTTGTATGGGACAGGGGGAAATGAGCAGTTCTTC | CASSLYGTGGNEQFF
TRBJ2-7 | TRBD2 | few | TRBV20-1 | TGCAGTGCTACATCTCTAGCGGGAGTTATCCACGAGCAGTACTTC | CSATSLAGVIHEQYF
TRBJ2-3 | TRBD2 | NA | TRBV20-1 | TGCAGTGCTAGTGGCTCTGGCGGGAGTATAGATACGCAGTATTTT | CSASGSGGSIDTQYF
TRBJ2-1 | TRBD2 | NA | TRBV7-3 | TGTGCCTGCTGTTTAGAGCCCCAGGGCGGGAGATTCAGGGATGAGCAGTTCTTC | CACCLEPQGGRFRDEQFF
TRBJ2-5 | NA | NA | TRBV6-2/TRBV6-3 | TGTGCCAGCAGACCACCCGGAAAGCAAGAGACCCAGTACTTC | CASRPPGKQETQYF
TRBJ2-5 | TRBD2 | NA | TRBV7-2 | TGTGACAGCAGCTTGCTTGTAGCGGGTGGTCGGGAGACCCAGTACTTC | CDSSLLVAGGRETQYF
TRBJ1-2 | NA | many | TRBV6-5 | TGTGCCAGCAGTTTGCAGGGAGTCTATGGCTACACCTTC | CASSLQGVYGYTF
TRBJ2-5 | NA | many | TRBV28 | TGTGCCAGCATGCGCGGCCAAGAGACCCAGTACTTC | CASMRGQETQYF
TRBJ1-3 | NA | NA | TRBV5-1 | TGCGCCAGCAGCGGGGGGGACCCAGGAAACACCATATATTTT | CASSGGDPGNTIYF
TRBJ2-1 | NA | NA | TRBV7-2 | TGTGCCAGCAGCTTAAGGGGATTCTCCTACAATGAGCAGTTCTTC | CASSLRGFSYNEQFF
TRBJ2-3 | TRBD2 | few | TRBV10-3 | TGTGCCATCTTAGCGGGATTGGGAGATACGCAGTATTTT | CAILAGLGDTQYF
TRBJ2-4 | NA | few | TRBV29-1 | TGCAGCGCGAAAGGGGTGGACATTCAGTACTTC | CSAKGVDIQYF
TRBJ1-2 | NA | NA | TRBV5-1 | TGCGCCAGCAGCTTGGGCATTCGGGGCTACACCTTC | CASSLGIRGYTF
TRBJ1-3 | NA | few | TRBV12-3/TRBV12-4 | TGTGCCAGCAGCCCACATCGTAGGGGCTCTGGAAACACCATATATTTT | CASSPHRRGSGNTIYF
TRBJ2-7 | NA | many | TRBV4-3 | TGCGCCAGCAGCCAAGACTTTGGAGGGTCCGAGCAGTACTTC | CASSQDFGGSEQYF
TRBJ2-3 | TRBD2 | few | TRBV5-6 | TGTGCCAGCAGCTTGGAAACACTAGCGGGGGCAGATACGCAGTATTTT | CASSLETLAGADTQYF